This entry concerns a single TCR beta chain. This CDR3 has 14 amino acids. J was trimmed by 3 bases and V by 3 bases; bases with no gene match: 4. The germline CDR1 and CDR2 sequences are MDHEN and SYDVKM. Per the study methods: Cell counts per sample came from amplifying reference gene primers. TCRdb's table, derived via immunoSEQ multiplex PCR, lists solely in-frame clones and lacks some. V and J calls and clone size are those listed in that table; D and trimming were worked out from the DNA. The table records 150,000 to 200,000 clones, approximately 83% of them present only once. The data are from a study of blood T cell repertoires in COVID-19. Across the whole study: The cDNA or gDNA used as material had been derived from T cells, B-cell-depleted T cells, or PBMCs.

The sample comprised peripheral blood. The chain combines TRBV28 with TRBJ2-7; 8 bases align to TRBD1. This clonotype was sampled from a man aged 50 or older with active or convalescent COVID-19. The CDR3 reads CASSFRGLSYEQYF. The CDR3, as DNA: TGTGCCAGCAGTTTCAGGGGGCTTAGCTACGAGCAGTACTTC.